This T cell receptor beta chain appears in the sequencing data of a study of blood T cell repertoires in COVID-19. With V trimmed by 1 base and J by 6 bases, 3 bases remained unmatched. Germline V gene data show CDR1 as GTSNPN and CDR2 as SVGIG (reference sequence). CDR3 size: 12 residues. Assay: immunoSEQ multiplex PCR; the TCRdb copy retains only in-frame clones and omits some. The profile covers a few hundred thousand clones, with around 88% appearing a single time and roughly 13% taken by the ten largest. V is TRBV30 and J is TRBJ2-7, with 7 bases lining up with TRBD2. Material for sequencing was peripheral blood. The clonotype comes from a woman in her 70s with COVID-19, enrolled during active disease. For the CDR3, the DNA is TGTGCCTGGAGTGAGGGCGGGGGCGAGCAGTACTTC. Protein sequence: CAWSEGGGEQYF.